This T cell receptor beta chain was sequenced for a study of blood T cell repertoires in COVID-19. The CDR3 is 18 amino acids. Trimming shortened V by 1 base and J by 2 bases, and 16 bases separated the two germline ends. Germline V CDR1 and CDR2: KGHDR, SFDVKD. The count of this clone is one. Profiling relied on immunoSEQ multiplex PCR, and the TCRdb table lists in-frame clones only, not all of them. The sample lists over 100,000 clones, roughly 85% occurring once. V is TRBV24-1 and J is TRBJ2-2; D gene uncertain. Sequences were obtained from peripheral blood. The clonotype comes from an elderly man with acute or convalescent COVID-19. As DNA, the CDR3 is TGTGCCACCAGTGATTTTCGGTTCTCGAGCGACAACACCGGGGAGCTGTTTTTT. Translated: CATSDFRFSSDNTGELFF.